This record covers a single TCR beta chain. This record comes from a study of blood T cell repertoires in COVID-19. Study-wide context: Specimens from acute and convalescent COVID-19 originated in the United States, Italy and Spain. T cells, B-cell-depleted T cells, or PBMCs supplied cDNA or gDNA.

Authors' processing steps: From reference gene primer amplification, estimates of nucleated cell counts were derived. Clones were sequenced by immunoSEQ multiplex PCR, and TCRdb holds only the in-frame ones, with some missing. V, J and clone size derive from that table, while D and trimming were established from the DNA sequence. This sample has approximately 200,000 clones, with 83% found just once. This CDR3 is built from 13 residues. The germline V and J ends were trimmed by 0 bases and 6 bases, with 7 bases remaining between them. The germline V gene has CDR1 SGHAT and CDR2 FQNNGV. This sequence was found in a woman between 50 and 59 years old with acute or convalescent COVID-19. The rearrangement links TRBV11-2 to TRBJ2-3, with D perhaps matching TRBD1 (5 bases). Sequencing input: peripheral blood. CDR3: CASSLDRVDTQYF. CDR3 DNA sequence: TGTGCCAGCAGCTTAGACAGGGTCGATACGCAGTATTTT.